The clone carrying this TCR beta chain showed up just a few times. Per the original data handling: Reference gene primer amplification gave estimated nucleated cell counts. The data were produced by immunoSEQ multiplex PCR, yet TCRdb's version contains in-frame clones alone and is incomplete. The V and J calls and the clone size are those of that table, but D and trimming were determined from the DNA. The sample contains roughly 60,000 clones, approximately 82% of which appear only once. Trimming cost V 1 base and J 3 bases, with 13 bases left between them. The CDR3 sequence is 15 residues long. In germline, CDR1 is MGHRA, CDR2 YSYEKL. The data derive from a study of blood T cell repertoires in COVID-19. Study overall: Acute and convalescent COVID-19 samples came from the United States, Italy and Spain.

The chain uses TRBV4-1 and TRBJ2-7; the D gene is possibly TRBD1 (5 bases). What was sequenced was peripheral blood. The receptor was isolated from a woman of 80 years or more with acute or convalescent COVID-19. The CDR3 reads CASSQASGQNYEQYF. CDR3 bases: TGCGCCAGCAGCCAAGCTTCAGGGCAAAACTACGAGCAGTACTTC.